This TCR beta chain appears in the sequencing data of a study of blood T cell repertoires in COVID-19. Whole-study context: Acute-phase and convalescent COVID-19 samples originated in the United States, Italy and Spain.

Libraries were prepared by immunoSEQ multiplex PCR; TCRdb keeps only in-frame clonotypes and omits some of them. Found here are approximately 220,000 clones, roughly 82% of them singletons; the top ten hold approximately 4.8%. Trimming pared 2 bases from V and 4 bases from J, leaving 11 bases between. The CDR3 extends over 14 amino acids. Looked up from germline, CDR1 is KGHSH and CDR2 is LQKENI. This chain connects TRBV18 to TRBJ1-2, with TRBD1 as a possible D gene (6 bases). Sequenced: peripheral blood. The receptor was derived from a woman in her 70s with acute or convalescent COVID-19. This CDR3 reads CASSPRGGPYGYTF. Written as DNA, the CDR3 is TGTGCCAGCTCACCAAGGGGGGGCCCCTATGGCTACACCTTC.